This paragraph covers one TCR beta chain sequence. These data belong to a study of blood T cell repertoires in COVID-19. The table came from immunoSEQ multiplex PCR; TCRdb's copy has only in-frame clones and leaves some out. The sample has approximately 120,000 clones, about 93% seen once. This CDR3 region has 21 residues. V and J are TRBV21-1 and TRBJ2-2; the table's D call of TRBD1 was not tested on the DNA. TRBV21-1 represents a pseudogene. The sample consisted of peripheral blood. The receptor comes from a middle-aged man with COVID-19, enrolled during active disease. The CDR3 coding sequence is TGTGCCAGCAGCAAAGCTAGAACCAATACAGGGGGACGAATCAACACCGGGGAGCTGTTTTTT. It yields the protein CASSKARTNTGGRINTGELFF.